These 27 T cell receptor beta chains were sequenced from one sample in a study of OX40 agonist ivuxolimab in advanced cancers. Some clones are missing from TCRdb's copy, which holds only in-frame ones; the method was immunoSEQ multiplex PCR. The profile shows approximately 94,000 clones, around nine tenths of them singletons. This material consisted of CD4+ or CD8+ T cells sorted from blood, taken in a trial of the OX40 agonist ivuxolimab. The receptors come from an adult with an advanced solid tumor such as melanoma, head and neck, liver or kidney cancer.

J is TRBJ1-3 and V is TRBV9, with a tentative D call TRBD1 (6 bases). CDR1 and CDR2 from the germline V gene are SGDLS and YYNGEE. CDR3 length equals 15 residues. V dropped 0 bases and J dropped 3 bases, with 10 bases sitting between them. The DNA for the CDR3 is TGTGCCAGCAGCGTAGATGGGGGCGGTGGAAACACCATATATTTT. The encoded protein is CASSVDGGGGNTIYF.

Here the CDR3 DNA reads TGTGCCAGCAGCCGAACCACTAGCAGTGTAACAGATACGCAGTATTTT. Encoded protein: CASSRTTSSVTDTQYF. J is TRBJ2-3 and V is TRBV27; D may be TRBD2 (6 bases). CDR3 length: 16 residues. CDR1 is MNHEY and CDR2 is SMNVEV in the germline V gene (reference sequence). Trimming shortened V by 6 bases and J by 3 bases, and 19 bases separated the two germline ends.

The chain carries TRBV6-5 and TRBJ2-7; 9 bases align to TRBD1. With V trimmed by 7 bases and J by 8 bases, 3 bases remained unmatched. This CDR3 is 11 amino acids long. Germline loops: CDR1 MNHEY, CDR2 SVGAGI. The CDR3 coding sequence is TGTGCCAGCAACACAGGGGGCAAGCAGTACTTC. Amino acids: CASNTGGKQYF.

The V and J genes are TRBV19 and TRBJ1-5, with D maybe TRBD1 (6 bases). The length of the CDR3 is 16 residues. From germline, CDR1 is LNHDA and CDR2 SQIVND (reference sequence). The V gene lost 5 bases and the J gene lost 6 bases, with 20 bases spanning the gap. CDR3 protein: CASSPPPGVLGQPQHF. DNA of the CDR3: TGTGCCAGTAGTCCGCCGCCAGGGGTGTTGGGTCAGCCCCAGCATTTT.

The rearrangement uses TRBV30 and TRBJ1-4, with 8 bases that match TRBD1. CDR3 length equals 14 residues. Germline CDR1 is GTSNPN and CDR2 is SVGIG (reference sequence). V shed 5 bases and J 5 bases; nucleotides not matched to a gene: 7. This CDR3 is CAWGRTGLNEKLFF. Written as DNA, the CDR3 is TGTGCCTGGGGAAGGACAGGGCTAAATGAAAAACTGTTTTTT.

The chain employs TRBV18 and TRBJ1-4; D not resolved. Trimming cost V 1 base and J 6 bases, with 18 bases left between them. The length of the CDR3 is 17 residues. The V gene's germline CDR1 is KGHSH and CDR2 LQKENI. CDR3 in DNA: TGTGCCAGCTCACCACTCGGCGGTTTCGGCCTCTATGAAAAACTGTTTTTT. It codes for CASSPLGGFGLYEKLFF.

This sequence joins TRBV5-1 and TRBJ1-1; 7 bases are shared with TRBD1. The CDR3 loop spans 14 amino acids. Trimming at V came to 4 bases and at J to 3 bases, leaving 6 bases not matched to a gene. Germline V lookup: CDR1 SGHRS, CDR2 YFSETQ. This CDR3 is CASSDRQGYTEAFF. In DNA form, the CDR3 reads TGCGCCAGCAGCGATCGACAGGGTTACACTGAAGCTTTCTTT. Supplemented by reference TRBV5-1 and TRBJ1-1, the full variable domain reads KAGVTQTPRYLIKTRGQQVTLSCSPISGHRSVSWYQQTPGQGLQFLFEYFSETQRNKGNFPGRFSGRQFSNSRSEMNVSTLELGDSALYLCASSDRQGYTEAFFGQGTRLTVV.

This chain uses TRBV5-1 with TRBJ1-2; D is unclear. V dropped 4 bases and J dropped 4 bases, with 20 bases sitting between them. The CDR3 length is 16 residues. Germline CDR1 and CDR2: SGHRS and YFSETQ. The CDR3, as DNA: TGCGCCAGCAGCCCCATTAACTCTCGAGGGCCCTATGGCTACACCTTC. Its translation is CASSPINSRGPYGYTF.

The table lists this clone with a count of one. The chain recombines TRBV29-1 with TRBJ2-7, with 9 bases lining up with TRBD1. Germline V lookup: CDR1 SQVTM, CDR2 ANQGSEA. This CDR3 has 13 amino acids. The V segment lost 4 bases and the J segment 1 base; nucleotides outside the gene matches: 2. The chain's CDR3 is CSVGGTGSYEQYF. The CDR3 DNA is TGCAGCGTTGGAGGGACAGGGTCCTACGAGCAGTACTTC.

The chain carries TRBV7-2 and TRBJ1-1; D is unclear. The ends were cut back, 3 bases at V and 4 bases at J, with 3 bases in the middle. Germline CDR1 is SGHTA and CDR2 is FQGNSA. CDR3 length: 11 residues. The CDR3 loop is CASSFFTEAFF. The CDR3 bases are TGTGCCAGCAGCTTTTTCACTGAAGCTTTCTTT.

The rearrangement uses TRBV30 and TRBJ1-5, with D uncertain. Germline V gene lookup returns CDR1 GTSNPN and CDR2 SVGIG (reference sequence). V lost 0 bases and J lost 4, with 7 bases in between. The CDR3 is 13 amino acids. The CDR3 sequence is CAWSVGPNQPQHF. CDR3 in DNA: TGTGCCTGGAGTGTAGGACCAAATCAGCCCCAGCATTTT.

The chain links TRBV6-1 to TRBJ1-2, with no clear D. V lost 2 bases, J lost 8 bases, and 12 bases lay in between. This CDR3 has 13 residues. Germline values: CDR1 MNHNS, CDR2 SASEGT. This CDR3 reads CASSETSPGGYTF. The CDR3 DNA reads TGTGCCAGCAGTGAAACTTCACCCGGCGGCTACACCTTC.

V gene TRBV29-1 combines with J gene TRBJ2-1; 8 nucleotides match TRBD2. Losses at the gene ends were 3 bases for V and 2 bases for J; bases not matched to a gene: 9. The germline CDR1 and CDR2 sequences are SQVTM and ANQGSEA. CDR3 size: 16 residues. The CDR3 is CSVEDITGGPYNEQFF. The CDR3 DNA reads TGCAGCGTTGAGGATATAACGGGGGGGCCCTACAATGAGCAGTTCTTC.

The chain links TRBV29-1 to TRBJ2-3, with 7 bases that match TRBD1. The J segment lost 1 base and the V segment lost 7 bases, leaving 11 bases of the junction unmatched. CDR1 is SQVTM, CDR2 ANQGSEA, per germline. This CDR3 spans 15 amino acids. The CDR3 reads CSGTWTGPGTDTQYF. CDR3 coding DNA: TGCAGCGGTACCTGGACAGGCCCGGGCACAGATACGCAGTATTTT.

This clone appeared a single time. The chain is built from TRBV18 and TRBJ2-7; D uncertain. This CDR3 has 12 residues. Germline assignment: CDR1 KGHSH and CDR2 LQKENI. The V end lost 1 base, the J end lost 5 bases, and 6 bases lay between the germline ends. CDR3: CASSPLLDEQYF. The CDR3 DNA reads as TGTGCCAGCTCACCACTGTTGGACGAGCAGTACTTC.

This clone has only one observation. V and J are TRBV4-2 and TRBJ2-7, with unresolved D. Trimming stripped 2 bases from V and 3 bases from J, with 11 bases between. The CDR3 spans 14 residues. Germline CDR1 reads LGHNA; CDR2 reads YNFKEQ. CDR3 nucleotide sequence: TGTGCCAGCAGCCAATATGTCGACGTCTACGAGCAGTACTTC. Translation: CASSQYVDVYEQYF.

This clone has a single count. V usage is TRBV19 and J usage is TRBJ1-5; no clear D. Germline assignment: CDR1 LNHDA and CDR2 SQIVND (reference sequence). With 7 bases removed from V and 6 bases from J, the gap between germline ends came to 13 bases. The CDR3 sequence is 13 residues long. The CDR3 sequence is CASKIGEGQPQHF. CDR3 in DNA: TGTGCCAGTAAGATTGGGGAGGGTCAGCCCCAGCATTTT.

The chain recombines TRBV5-1 with TRBJ1-1; D gene ambiguous. The CDR3 is made up of 15 amino acids. The germline V and J ends were trimmed by 0 bases and 0 bases, with 9 bases remaining between them. Per germline, CDR1 SGHRS and CDR2 YFSETQ. The CDR3 loop is CASSLAVGVNTEAFF. The CDR3 DNA reads as TGCGCCAGCAGCTTGGCCGTTGGGGTGAACACTGAAGCTTTCTTT.

The chain links TRBV11-3 to TRBJ2-5; 15 nucleotides agree with TRBD2. The length of the CDR3 is 16 residues. V dropped 5 bases and J dropped 2; count of bases not matched to a gene: 3. CDR1 and CDR2 from the germline V gene are SGHNT and YENEEA. The CDR3 DNA follows: TGTGCCAGCAGCCCCGGACTAGCGGGAGGGCAAGAGACCCAGTACTTC. This sequence encodes CASSPGLAGGQETQYF. The variable domain in full, completed from reference TRBV11-3 and TRBJ2-5, reads EAGVVQSPRYKIIEKKQPVAFWCNPISGHNTLYWYLQNLGQGPELLIRYENEEAVDDSQLPKDRFSAERLKGVDSTLKIQPAELGDSAVYLCASSPGLAGGQETQYFGPGTRLLVL.

The CDR3 DNA follows: TGCGCCAGCAGCTATAGACAGGGGGCCTTGAACACTGAAGCTTTCTTT. Its translation is CASSYRQGALNTEAFF. V and J are TRBV5-1 and TRBJ1-1; 10 bases align to TRBD1. With V trimmed by 3 bases and J by 0 bases, 5 bases remained unmatched. CDR1 is SGHRS, CDR2 YFSETQ, per germline. The CDR3 totals 16 residues.

The chain carries TRBV29-1 and TRBJ1-4, with 7 bases identical to TRBD1. Germline V gene lookup returns CDR1 SQVTM and CDR2 ANQGSEA. There are 15 residues in the CDR3. V was clipped by 4 bases and J by 4 bases; unmatched bases: 9. The CDR3 DNA sequence: TGCAGCGTTGGGCAGGGGGTTGGGCTTAATGAAAAACTGTTTTTT. This translates into CSVGQGVGLNEKLFF.

The chain couples TRBV2 to TRBJ2-2; tentatively, D is TRBD1 or TRBD2 (5 bases each). This CDR3 comprises 15 residues. In germline, CDR1 is SNHLY, CDR2 FYNNEI. V was shortened by 8 bases and J by 5 bases, with 18 bases between the two germline ends. The CDR3 DNA follows: TGTGCCAGCGGGCCTGAATCGGGACGGACCGGGGAGCTGTTTTTT. Its protein is CASGPESGRTGELFF.

In DNA form, the CDR3 reads TGTGCCAGCAGCGTAGCGGCAGGGGACAATTCACCCCTCCACTTT. Residues: CASSVAAGDNSPLHF. The gene calls are TRBV9 and TRBJ1-6; D possibly corresponds to TRBD1 (6 bases). This CDR3 is built from 15 residues. CDR1 is SGDLS and CDR2 is YYNGEE in the germline V gene. V shed 0 bases and J shed 7 bases, with 11 bases lying between them.

V is TRBV5-1 and J is TRBJ2-1; a possible D gene is TRBD2 (6 bases). V gave up 4 bases and J gave up 8 bases, with 13 bases separating them. This CDR3 has 13 amino acids. Germline loops: CDR1 SGHRS, CDR2 YFSETQ. CDR3 sequence (DNA): TGCGCCAGCAGCCCGGGGGATTCCGATGAGCAGTTCTTC. Translated: CASSPGDSDEQFF.

The rearrangement joins TRBV28 to TRBJ2-2; maybe TRBD1 (5 bases). V lost 3 bases and J 7 bases, leaving 12 bases between the germline ends. The CDR3 runs to 14 residues. Germline V gene sequence: CDR1 MDHEN, CDR2 SYDVKM. The CDR3: CASSLSRVGGELFF. In nucleotides, the CDR3 is TGTGCCAGCAGTTTGTCCAGGGTCGGCGGGGAGCTGTTTTTT.

In its sample, this clone was seen a few times. The V call is TRBV30, the J call TRBJ1-5, with D tentatively TRBD1 (5 bases). The CDR3 totals 15 residues. The V gene's germline CDR1 is GTSNPN and CDR2 SVGIG (reference sequence). V was pared by 0 bases and J by 5 bases, with 14 bases between. The CDR3 loop is CAWSVRAGMDQPQHF. The CDR3 nucleotides are TGTGCCTGGAGTGTTAGGGCAGGGATGGATCAGCCCCAGCATTTT. Variable domain in full (rest from reference TRBV30 and TRBJ1-5): SQTIHQWPATLVQPVGSPLSLECTVEGTSNPNLYWYRQAAGRGLQLLFYSVGIGQISSEVPQNLSASRPQDRQFILSSKKLLLSDSGFYLCAWSVRAGMDQPQHFGDGTRLSIL.

The chain is built from TRBV5-5 and TRBJ1-6; the match to TRBD1 covers 9 bases. The CDR3 extends over 16 amino acids. J lost 0 bases, V lost 5 bases, and 3 bases had no gene match. Germline CDR1 and CDR2: SGHKS and YYEKEE (reference sequence). The DNA of the CDR3 is TGTGCCAGCAGGACAGGGGGAAGCTCCTATAATTCACCCCTCCACTTT. Encoded protein: CASRTGGSSYNSPLHF. Drawing the rest from reference TRBV5-5 and TRBJ1-6, the complete variable domain is DAGVTQSPTHLIKTRGQQVTLRCSPISGHKSVSWYQQVLGQGPQFIFQYYEKEERGRGNFPDRFSARQFPNYSSELNVNALLLGDSALYLCASRTGGSSYNSPLHFGNGTRLTVT.